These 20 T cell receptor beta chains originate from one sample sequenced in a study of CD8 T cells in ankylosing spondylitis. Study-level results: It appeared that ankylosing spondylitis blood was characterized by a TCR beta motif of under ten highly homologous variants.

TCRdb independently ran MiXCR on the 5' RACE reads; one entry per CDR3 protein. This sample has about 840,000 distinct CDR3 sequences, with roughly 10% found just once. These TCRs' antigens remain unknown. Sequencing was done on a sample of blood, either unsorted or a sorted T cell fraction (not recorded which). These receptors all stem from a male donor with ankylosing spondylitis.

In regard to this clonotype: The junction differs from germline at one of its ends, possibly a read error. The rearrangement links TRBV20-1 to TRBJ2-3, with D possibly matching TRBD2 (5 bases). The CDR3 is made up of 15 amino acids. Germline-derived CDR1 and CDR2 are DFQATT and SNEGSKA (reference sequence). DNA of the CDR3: TGCAGTGCCTTTCTAGCCCTACTCCGCACAAATACGCAGTATTTT. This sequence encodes CSAFLALLRTNTQYF.

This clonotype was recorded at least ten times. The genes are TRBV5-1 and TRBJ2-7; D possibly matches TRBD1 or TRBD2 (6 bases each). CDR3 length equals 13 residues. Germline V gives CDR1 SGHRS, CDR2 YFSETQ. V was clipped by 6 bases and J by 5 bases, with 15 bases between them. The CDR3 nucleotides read TGCGCCAGCACTACCGAGGGGGGAGACGAGCAGTACTTC. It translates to CASTTEGGDEQYF.

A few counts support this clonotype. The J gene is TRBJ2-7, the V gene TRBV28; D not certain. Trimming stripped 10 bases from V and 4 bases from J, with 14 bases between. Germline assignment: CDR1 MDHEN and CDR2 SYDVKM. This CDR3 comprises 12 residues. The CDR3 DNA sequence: TGTGCCACCCACAGCCAATTTTACGAGCAGTACTTC. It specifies CATHSQFYEQYF.

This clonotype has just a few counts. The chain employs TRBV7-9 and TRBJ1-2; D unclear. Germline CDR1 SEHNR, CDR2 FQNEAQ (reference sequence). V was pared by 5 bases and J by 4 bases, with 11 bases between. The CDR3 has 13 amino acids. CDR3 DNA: TGTGCCAGCAGCCAAACGTCCCTCTATGGCTACACCTTC. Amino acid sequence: CASSQTSLYGYTF.

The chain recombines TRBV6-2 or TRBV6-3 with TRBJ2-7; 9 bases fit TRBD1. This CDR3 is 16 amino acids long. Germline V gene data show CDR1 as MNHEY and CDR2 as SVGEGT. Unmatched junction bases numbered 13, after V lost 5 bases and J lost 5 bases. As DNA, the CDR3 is TGTGCCAGCAGTCGTCCCGTCGGGACAGGGTATGACGAGCAGTACTTC. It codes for CASSRPVGTGYDEQYF.

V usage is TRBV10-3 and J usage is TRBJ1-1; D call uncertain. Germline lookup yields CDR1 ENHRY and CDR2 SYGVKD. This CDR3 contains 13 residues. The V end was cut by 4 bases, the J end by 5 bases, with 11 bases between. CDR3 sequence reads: CAISANGVTEAFF. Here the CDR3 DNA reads TGTGCCATCAGTGCGAACGGGGTAACTGAAGCTTTCTTT.

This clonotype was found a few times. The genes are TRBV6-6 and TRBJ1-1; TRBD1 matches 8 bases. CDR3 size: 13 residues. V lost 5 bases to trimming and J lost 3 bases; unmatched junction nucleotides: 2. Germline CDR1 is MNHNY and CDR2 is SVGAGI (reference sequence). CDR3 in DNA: TGTGCCAGCAGTGGACAGGGATACACTGAAGCTTTCTTT. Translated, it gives CASSGQGYTEAFF.

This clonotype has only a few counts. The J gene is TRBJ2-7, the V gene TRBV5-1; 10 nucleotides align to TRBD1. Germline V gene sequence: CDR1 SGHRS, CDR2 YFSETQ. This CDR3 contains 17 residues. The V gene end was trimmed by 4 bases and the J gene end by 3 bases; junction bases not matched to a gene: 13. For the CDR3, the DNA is TGCGCCAGCAGCCCCGTTGCCCCGGGACAGGGGATCTACGAGCAGTACTTC. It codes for CASSPVAPGQGIYEQYF.

The CDR3 DNA is TGCAGTGCTAGATCCTTTAGCTGGACGGGGGAGCTGTTTTTT. It codes for CSARSFSWTGELFF. The chain joins TRBV20-1 to TRBJ2-2; no clear D gene. Germline V gives CDR1 DFQATT, CDR2 SNEGSKA (reference sequence). CDR3 size: 14 residues. Trimming stripped 2 bases from V and 8 bases from J, with 15 bases between.

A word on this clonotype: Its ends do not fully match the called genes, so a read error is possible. The CDR3 sequence: CASSLGQAGTGELFF. CDR3 in DNA: TGTGCTAGCAGCTTAGGACAGGCGGGCACCGGGGAGCTGTTTTTT. The chain has TRBV7-7 and TRBJ2-2, with 7 bases that match TRBD1. The CDR3 extends over 15 amino acids. Germline V lookup: CDR1 SSHAT, CDR2 FNYEAQ (reference sequence).

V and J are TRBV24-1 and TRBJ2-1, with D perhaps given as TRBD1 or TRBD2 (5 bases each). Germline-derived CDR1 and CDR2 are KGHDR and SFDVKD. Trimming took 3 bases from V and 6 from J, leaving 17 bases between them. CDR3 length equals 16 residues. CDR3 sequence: CATSDQGVSGSNEQFF. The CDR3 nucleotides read TGTGCCACCAGTGATCAGGGAGTCTCGGGATCCAATGAGCAGTTCTTC.

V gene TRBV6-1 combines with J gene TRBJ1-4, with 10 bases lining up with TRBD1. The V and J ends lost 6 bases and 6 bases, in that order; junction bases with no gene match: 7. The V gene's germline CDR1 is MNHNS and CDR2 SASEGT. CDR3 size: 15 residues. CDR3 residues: CASRQQGQGYEKLFF. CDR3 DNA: TGTGCCAGCAGGCAACAGGGACAGGGGTATGAAAAACTGTTTTTT.

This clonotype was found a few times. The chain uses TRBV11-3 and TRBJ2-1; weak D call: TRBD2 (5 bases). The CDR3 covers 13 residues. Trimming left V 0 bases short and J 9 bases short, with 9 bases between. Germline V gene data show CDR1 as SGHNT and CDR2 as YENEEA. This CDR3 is CASSLELEGEQFF. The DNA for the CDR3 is TGTGCCAGCAGCTTAGAGCTAGAGGGTGAGCAGTTCTTC. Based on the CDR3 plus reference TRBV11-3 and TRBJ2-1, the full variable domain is EAGVVQSPRYKIIEKKQPVAFWCNPISGHNTLYWYLQNLGQGPELLIRYENEEAVDDSQLPKDRFSAERLKGVDSTLKIQPAELGDSAVYLCASSLELEGEQFFGPGTRLTVL.

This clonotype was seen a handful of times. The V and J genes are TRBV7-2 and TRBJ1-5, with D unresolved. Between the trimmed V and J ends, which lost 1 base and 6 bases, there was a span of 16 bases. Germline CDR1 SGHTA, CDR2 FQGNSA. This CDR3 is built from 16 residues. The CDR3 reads CASSLGPQTVGQPQHF. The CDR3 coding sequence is TGTGCCAGCAGCTTAGGACCTCAGACCGTAGGTCAGCCCCAGCATTTT. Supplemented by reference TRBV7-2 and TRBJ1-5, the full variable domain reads GAGVSQSPSNKVTEKGKDVELRCDPISGHTALYWYRQSLGQGLEFLIYFQGNSAPDKSGLPSDRFSAERTGGSVSTLTIQRTQQEDSAVYLCASSLGPQTVGQPQHFGDGTRLSIL.

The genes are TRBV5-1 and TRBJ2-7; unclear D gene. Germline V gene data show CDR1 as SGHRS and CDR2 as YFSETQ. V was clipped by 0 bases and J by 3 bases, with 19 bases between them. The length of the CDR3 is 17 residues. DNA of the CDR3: TGCGCCAGCAGCTTGGGTTTAGGGTTGTTGTCCGGCTACGAGCAGTACTTC. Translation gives CASSLGLGLLSGYEQYF.

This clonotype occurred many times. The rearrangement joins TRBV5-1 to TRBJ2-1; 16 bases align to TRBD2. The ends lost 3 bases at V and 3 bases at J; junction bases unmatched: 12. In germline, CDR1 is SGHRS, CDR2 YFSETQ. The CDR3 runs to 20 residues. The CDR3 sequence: CASSSAPGTSGRGGYNEQFF. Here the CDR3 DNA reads TGCGCCAGCAGCTCTGCCCCTGGGACTAGCGGGAGGGGTGGCTACAATGAGCAGTTCTTC.

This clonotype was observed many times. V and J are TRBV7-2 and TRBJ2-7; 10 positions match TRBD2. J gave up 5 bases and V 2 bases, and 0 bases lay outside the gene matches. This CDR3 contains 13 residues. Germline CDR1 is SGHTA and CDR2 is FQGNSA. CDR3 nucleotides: TGTGCCAGCAGCTTACTAGCGGGGGACGAGCAGTACTTC. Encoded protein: CASSLLAGDEQYF.

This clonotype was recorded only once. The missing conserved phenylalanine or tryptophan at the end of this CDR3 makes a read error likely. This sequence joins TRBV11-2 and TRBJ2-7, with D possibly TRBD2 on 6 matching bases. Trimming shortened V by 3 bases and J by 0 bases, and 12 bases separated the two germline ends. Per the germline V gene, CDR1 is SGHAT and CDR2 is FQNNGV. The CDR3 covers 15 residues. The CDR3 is CASSFLSSGSYEQYC. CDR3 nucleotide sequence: TGTGCCAGCAGCTTCCTTAGTAGCGGCTCCTACGAGCAGTACTGC.

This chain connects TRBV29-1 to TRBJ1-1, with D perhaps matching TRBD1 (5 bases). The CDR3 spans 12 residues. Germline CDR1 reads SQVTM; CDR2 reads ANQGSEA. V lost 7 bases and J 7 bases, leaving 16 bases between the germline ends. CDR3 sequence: CSATGALDEAFF. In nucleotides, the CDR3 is TGCAGCGCCACCGGGGCCCTTGATGAAGCTTTCTTT.

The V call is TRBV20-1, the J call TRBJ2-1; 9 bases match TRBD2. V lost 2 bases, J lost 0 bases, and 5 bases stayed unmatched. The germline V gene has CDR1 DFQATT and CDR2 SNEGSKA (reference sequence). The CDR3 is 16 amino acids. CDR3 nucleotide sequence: TGCAGTGCTAGACCAGGACTAGCGACCTCCTACAATGAGCAGTTCTTC. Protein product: CSARPGLATSYNEQFF.